This T cell receptor (beta chain) was found in a study of T-cell memory formation after mild COVID-19. V lost 0 bases and J 2 bases, leaving 13 bases between the germline ends. This CDR3 is 16 amino acids long. The germline V gene has CDR1 LGHNA and CDR2 YSLEER. A single record per CDR3 protein comes from TCRdb applying MiXCR to the 5' RACE reads. The data contain roughly 35,000 distinct CDR3 sequences, around 8% of them singletons. This clonotype has ten or more counts. Sequencing was performed on PBMCs or a T cell subset sorted from them (not recorded which). The chain employs TRBV4-3 and TRBJ2-5; D might be TRBD1 or TRBD2, each matching 5 bases. The receptor was derived from a man aged 18 to 29 who had mild COVID-19 (a few samples of this study predate the infection). Cell type and time point are not known. CDR3 region: CASSQEHPGPQETQYF. CDR3 nucleotide sequence: TGCGCCAGCAGCCAAGAACACCCGGGGCCTCAAGAGACCCAGTACTTC.